Listed below are T cell receptor beta chains from one sample, sequenced in a study of T cell responses to AZD1222 COVID-19 vaccine. Clones were sequenced by immunoSEQ multiplex PCR, and TCRdb holds only the in-frame ones, with some missing. The sample gives 80,000 or so clones, around 80% of which show up once; 25% to 30% is in the top ten. Sequenced material: peripheral blood, taken 28 days after the second dose of the MenACWY control vaccine. These receptor sequences come from an adult who received the MenACWY meningococcal vaccine as a control. Each CDR3 is given with its conserved first and last residue. A D gene is named only where the DNA matches it firmly. Size tells how often a clone was seen (once, few, many) or the class of an expanded clone, and some rows leave it out.

14	TRBV2	NA	TRBJ2-7	many	CASRGTFSSYEQYF	TGTGCCAGCAGAGGGACTTTCAGCTCCTACGAGCAGTACTTC
13	TRBV28	TRBD2	TRBJ2-4	NA	CASASAGKNIQYF	TGTGCCAGCGCCTCAGCGGGGAAAAACATTCAGTACTTC
16	TRBV19	NA	TRBJ1-1	NA	CASSTPTGTLNTEAFF	TGTGCCAGTAGTACTCCCACCGGGACACTGAACACTGAAGCTTTCTTT
15	TRBV3-1/TRBV3-2	NA	TRBJ1-5	many	CASSQGPAHNQPQHF	TGTGCCAGCAGCCAAGGGCCCGCCCACAATCAGCCCCAGCATTTT
10	TRBV6-6	NA	TRBJ1-2	NA	CASKDYGYTF	TGTGCCAGCAAGGACTATGGCTACACCTTC
12	TRBV30	NA	TRBJ2-2	NA	CAWGRGTGELFF	TGTGCCTGGGGGAGAGGAACCGGGGAGCTGTTTTTT
16	TRBV6-2/TRBV6-3	TRBD1	TRBJ1-2	NA	CASSLTGTAANYGYTF	TGTGCCAGCAGTTTGACAGGGACGGCGGCTAACTATGGCTACACCTTC
14	TRBV29-1	NA	TRBJ2-3	NA	CSVDEGIHSDTQYF	TGCAGCGTTGATGAGGGGATACACTCAGATACGCAGTATTTT
15	TRBV4-3	NA	TRBJ1-2	NA	CASSHGFSGGYGYTF	TGCGCCAGCAGCCACGGATTTTCCGGGGGCTATGGCTACACCTTC
15	TRBV4-1	NA	TRBJ2-1	NA	CASSQEETAYSEQFF	TGCGCCAGCAGCCAAGAGGAGACTGCCTACAGCGAGCAGTTCTTC
14	TRBV6-5	NA	TRBJ1-5	NA	CASRMVDLGQPQHF	TGTGCCAGCAGAATGGTGGACCTTGGGCAGCCCCAGCATTTT
14	TRBV19	NA	TRBJ2-3	NA	CASSILGDSDTQYF	TGTGCCAGTAGTATATTGGGGGATTCAGATACGCAGTATTTT
16	TRBV6-1	NA	TRBJ2-7	NA	CASSEMTSSSSYEQYF	TGTGCCAGCAGTGAAATGACGAGTTCAAGCTCCTACGAGCAGTACTTC
13	TRBV6-5	NA	TRBJ2-2	once	CASGLIKGGELFF	TGTGCCAGCGGGTTAATAAAAGGCGGGGAGCTGTTTTTT
13	TRBV14	NA	TRBJ1-1	once	CASSPLGYTEAFF	TGTGCCAGCAGCCCCTTGGGTTACACTGAAGCTTTCTTT
14	TRBV9	NA	TRBJ1-2	NA	CASSRSGDAYGYTF	TGTGCCAGCAGCAGATCAGGGGACGCGTATGGCTACACCTTC
16	TRBV5-1	NA	TRBJ2-1	NA	CASSLRGAATYNEQFF	TGCGCCAGCAGCTTGCGCGGAGCCGCCACGTACAATGAGCAGTTCTTC
15	TRBV19	NA	TRBJ2-2	NA	CASSAINRASGELFF	TGTGCCAGTAGTGCAATCAACAGGGCCTCCGGGGAGCTGTTTTTT
14	TRBV28	NA	TRBJ2-7	few	CASSSGGTSYEQYF	TGTGCCAGCAGTTCAGGAGGGACCTCCTACGAGCAGTACTTC
13	TRBV11-2	TRBD2	TRBJ2-7	NA	CASSLFPLAEEDF	TGTGCCAGCAGCCTTTTCCCCCTAGCGGAGGAAGACTTC
13	TRBV29-1	NA	TRBJ1-3	once	CSASRDLQGTIYF	TGCAGCGCCTCCCGGGACCTCCAAGGCACCATATATTTT
12	TRBV30	NA	TRBJ2-3	NA	CAWSPQGDTQYF	TGTGCCTGGAGTCCCCAGGGCGATACGCAGTATTTT
12	TRBV6-6	TRBD1	TRBJ1-2	NA	CASSSTGEGYTF	TGTGCCAGCAGTTCGACAGGGGAGGGCTACACCTTC
13	TRBV7-9	TRBD1	TRBJ1-2	NA	CASARQGDYGYTF	TGTGCCAGCGCTAGACAGGGGGACTATGGCTACACCTTC
16	TRBV9	NA	TRBJ2-7	NA	CASSVEVCEVYYEQYF	TGTGCCAGCAGCGTAGAAGTTTGCGAGGTTTACTACGAGCAGTACTTC
14	TRBV6-5	NA	TRBJ2-7	NA	CASSYSHYYNEQYF	TGTGCCAGCAGTTACTCTCATTATTATAACGAGCAGTACTTC
14	TRBV9	NA	TRBJ1-1	NA	CASSVGQGGTEAFF	TGTGCCAGCAGCGTGGGGCAGGGAGGAACTGAAGCTTTCTTT
13	TRBV27	NA	TRBJ2-5	NA	CASSFGGGETQYF	TGTGCCAGCAGTTTCGGGGGAGGTGAGACCCAGTACTTC
14	TRBV5-6	NA	TRBJ2-7	NA	CASTPGPSNYEQYF	TGTGCCAGCACCCCGGGCCCATCTAACTACGAGCAGTACTTC
13	TRBV6-2/TRBV6-3	NA	TRBJ1-1	NA	CASSADRSAEAFF	TGTGCCAGCAGTGCCGACAGGTCCGCTGAAGCTTTCTTT
13	TRBV2	NA	TRBJ1-1	few	CASSAVVGTEAFF	TGTGCCAGCAGTGCCGTAGTTGGGACTGAAGCTTTCTTT
13	TRBV7-9	NA	TRBJ1-1	NA	CASSSQANTEAFF	TGTGCCAGCAGCTCACAAGCGAACACTGAAGCTTTCTTT
15	TRBV19	NA	TRBJ2-2	NA	CASSIVGTNTGELFF	TGTGCCAGTAGTATCGTGGGGACGAACACCGGGGAGCTGTTTTTT
15	TRBV2	TRBD1	TRBJ2-2	NA	CATTRGTVDTGELFF	TGTGCCACCACTAGGGGGACAGTAGACACCGGGGAGCTGTTTTTT
13	TRBV25-1	NA	TRBJ1-1	NA	CASSRGGRPEAFF	TGTGCCAGCAGTAGGGGGGGGCGCCCTGAAGCTTTCTTT
11	TRBV9	TRBD1	TRBJ1-1	few	CASSAGGEAFF	TGTGCCAGCAGCGCAGGGGGGGAAGCTTTCTTT
15	TRBV18	TRBD1	TRBJ2-4	NA	CASSPSQTGANIQYF	TGTGCCAGCTCACCAAGCCAAACAGGGGCAAACATTCAGTACTTC
15	TRBV7-6	TRBD1	TRBJ2-5	NA	CASSYGTAEQETQYF	TGTGCCAGCAGTTACGGGACAGCCGAGCAAGAGACCCAGTACTTC
19	TRBV30	NA	TRBJ1-6	NA	CAWSPTPGAASSYNSPLHF	TGTGCCTGGAGTCCCACACCAGGGGCAGCGAGCTCCTATAATTCACCCCTCCACTTT
14	TRBV6-2/TRBV6-3	TRBD1	TRBJ1-1	NA	CASSYGQGGAEAFF	TGTGCCAGCAGTTACGGACAGGGGGGCGCTGAAGCTTTCTTT
12	TRBV3-1/TRBV3-2	NA	TRBJ1-6	NA	CASSQGESPLHF	TGTGCCAGCAGCCAAGGCGAATCACCCCTCCACTTT
14	TRBV5-5	NA	TRBJ2-7	once	CASSLGPSGYEQYF	TGTGCCAGCAGCTTGGGACCGAGTGGATACGAGCAGTACTTC
14	TRBV9	NA	TRBJ2-7	few	CASSVGAAQSGQYF	TGTGCCAGCAGCGTAGGGGCAGCCCAAAGCGGGCAGTACTTC
15	TRBV7-2	NA	TRBJ2-4	NA	CASSFGFGVDYIQYF	TGTGCCAGCAGCTTTGGGTTCGGGGTGGATTACATTCAGTACTTC
15	TRBV19	TRBD1	TRBJ1-1	NA	CASSTGTGWSTEAFF	TGTGCCAGTAGTACCGGGACAGGGTGGTCCACTGAAGCTTTCTTT
14	TRBV10-2	NA	TRBJ1-1	NA	CASRRTDENTEAFF	TGCGCCAGCAGACGGACAGATGAAAACACTGAAGCTTTCTTT
13	TRBV5-6	NA	TRBJ2-7	NA	CASSPRGSYEQYF	TGTGCCAGCAGCCCACGGGGCTCCTACGAGCAGTACTTC
14	TRBV19	NA	TRBJ1-5	NA	CASSLGLFNQPQHF	TGTGCCAGTAGTCTCGGACTCTTTAATCAGCCCCAGCATTTT
13	TRBV11-2	NA	TRBJ1-4	NA	CASGNIGAEKLFF	TGTGCCAGCGGGAACATTGGGGCCGAAAAACTGTTTTTT
13	TRBV2	TRBD1	TRBJ1-1	few	CASQDREDTEAFF	TGTGCCAGCCAGGACAGGGAGGACACTGAAGCTTTCTTT
15	TRBV27	NA	TRBJ2-1	few	CASSLSWTSGNEQFF	TGTGCCAGCAGTTTATCGTGGACCTCGGGCAATGAGCAGTTCTTC
13	TRBV19	TRBD1	TRBJ2-1	NA	CASSSTGYNEQFF	TGTGCCAGTAGTTCGACAGGGTACAATGAGCAGTTCTTC
14	TRBV6-1	NA	TRBJ1-6	NA	CASSEGGKGSPLHF	TGTGCCAGCAGTGAAGGCGGTAAGGGTTCACCCCTCCACTTT
13	TRBV12-3/TRBV12-4	TRBD1	TRBJ1-1	few	CASSYTGGTEAFF	TGTGCCAGCAGTTATACAGGGGGAACTGAAGCTTTCTTT
14	TRBV6-1	TRBD1	TRBJ1-5	NA	CASLTGEGGQPQHF	TGTGCCAGCCTGACAGGGGAAGGGGGGCAGCCCCAGCATTTT
11	TRBV6-2/TRBV6-3	NA	TRBJ1-1	NA	CASSSLVGAFF	TGTGCCAGCAGTTCTCTGGTTGGAGCTTTCTTT
13	TRBV18	TRBD1	TRBJ1-1	NA	CASSLRGQHEAFF	TGTGCCAGCTCACTACGGGGACAGCACGAAGCTTTCTTT